This TCR beta chain stems from a study of T cell responses to AZD1222 COVID-19 vaccine. Study results and caveats: Rises in breadth and depth of Spike-specific TCRs came after two AZD1222 doses. Donors were mostly white British, more females; clonal diversity possibly underestimated. Baseline serology detected seropositivity in only six or seven AZD1222 recipients.

Generated by immunoSEQ multiplex PCR, the TCRdb table keeps only in-frame clones and is missing some. The sample has tens of thousands of clones, around 87% seen once; the top ten hold 31%. The CDR3 contains 14 residues. With V trimmed by 4 bases and J by 1 base, 2 bases remained unmatched. Germline V lookup: CDR1 SGHTA, CDR2 FQGNSA. On this clone itself: Its target is unknown.

This clonotype was obtained from an adult in good health. The sequences come from peripheral blood, collected on day 0 of AZD1222 vaccination. The chain couples TRBV7-2 to TRBJ2-3; 7 nucleotides line up with TRBD1. CDR3 region: CASSSGQGTDTQYF. For the CDR3, the DNA is TGTGCCAGCAGCTCCGGACAGGGCACAGATACGCAGTATTTT.